Following are 7 T cell receptor beta chains from one sample sequenced in a study of blood T cell repertoires in COVID-19 (dated by TCRdb to about 2020). The method was the immunoSEQ multiplex PCR assay. TCRdb holds this immuneACCESS table with in-frame rearrangements only. Some clones are missing; in checked studies, unresolved V genes explain under half, and the rest has no known cause. The sample records fewer than 600,000 clones, approximately 88% of which are singletons. The ten largest make up about 2% of the sample. Sample: PBMCs or T cells enriched from blood (not recorded which). The receptors derive from a woman in her 40s who had recovered from COVID-19.

The table lists this clone with a count of one. The V gene is TRBV6-5, the J gene TRBJ1-4; unclear D gene. V was pared by 7 bases and J by 0 bases, with 12 bases between. CDR3 size: 15 residues. The germline CDR1 and CDR2 sequences are MNHEY and SVGAGI. The CDR3 sequence: CASTRPAATNEKLFF. CDR3 in DNA: TGTGCCAGCACACGACCGGCGGCAACTAATGAAAAACTGTTTTTT.

In this sample, this clone turned up a few times. The chain links TRBV19 to TRBJ1-5; perhaps TRBD1 as D (5 bases). The CDR3 is 15 amino acids. V was pared by 6 bases and J by 4 bases, with 16 bases between. In germline, CDR1 is LNHDA, CDR2 SQIVND (reference sequence). For the CDR3, the DNA is TGTGCCAGTAGCGGACACCCCGACCGGAATCAGCCCCAGCATTTT. It specifies CASSGHPDRNQPQHF. Full variable domain (remainder filled in from reference TRBV19 and TRBJ1-5): DGGITQSPKYLFRKEGQNVTLSCEQNLNHDAMYWYRQDPGQGLRLIYYSQIVNDFQKGDIAEGYSVSREKKESFPLTVTSAQKNPTAFYLCASSGHPDRNQPQHFGDGTRLSIL.

The rearrangement joins TRBV4-3 to TRBJ2-1; the match to TRBD2 covers 9 bases. The V gene end was trimmed by 4 bases and the J gene end by 6 bases; junction bases not matched to a gene: 4. This CDR3 has 14 amino acids. Per germline, CDR1 LGHNA and CDR2 YSLEER. CDR3 residues: CASSLSGGFNEQFF. CDR3 nucleotides: TGCGCCAGCAGCCTTAGCGGGGGATTCAATGAGCAGTTCTTC.

This chain uses TRBV6-1 with TRBJ2-3; possibly TRBD2 for D (6 bases). V was clipped by 3 bases and J by 5 bases, with 12 bases between them. Germline assignment: CDR1 MNHNS and CDR2 SASEGT. This CDR3 region has 14 residues. The CDR3 spells CASSERGKGDTQYF. In DNA, the CDR3 is TGTGCCAGCAGTGAGCGGGGCAAAGGAGATACGCAGTATTTT.

This clone has a handful of counts. J is TRBJ2-1 and V is TRBV5-1, with 14 bases that match TRBD2. The CDR3 has 14 residues. Germline V CDR1 and CDR2: SGHRS, YFSETQ. Trimming cost V 8 bases and J 4 bases; bases outside gene matches: 2. In DNA form, the CDR3 reads TGCGCCAGTAGGACTAGCGGGAGGTACAATGAGCAGTTCTTC. Translating it yields CASRTSGRYNEQFF.

The CDR3 loop is CASSLAGTTNEKLFF. In DNA form, the CDR3 reads TGTGCCAGCAGCTTGGCAGGGACAACTAATGAAAAACTGTTTTTT. The gene calls are TRBV5-6 and TRBJ1-4; D perhaps matches TRBD1 (5 bases). Germline lookup yields CDR1 SGHDT and CDR2 YYEEEE. The CDR3 totals 15 residues. V gave up 0 bases and J gave up 0 bases, with 6 bases separating them.

The rearrangement links TRBV4-1 to TRBJ1-1, with 10 bases fitting TRBD1. The CDR3 consists of 15 residues. Germline lookup yields CDR1 MGHRA and CDR2 YSYEKL. The J segment lost 2 bases and the V segment lost 4 bases, leaving 4 bases of the junction unmatched. In DNA, the CDR3 is TGCGCCAGCAGCCTCCGGACAGGGGGAAACACTGAAGCTTTCTTT. Residues: CASSLRTGGNTEAFF.